Listed below are T cell receptor beta chains from one sample, sequenced in a study of regulatory T cells in long-lasting Graves disease. One entry per CDR3 protein, called by TCRdb with MiXCR from the multiplex PCR reads. The table shows roughly 400,000 distinct CDR3 sequences, with around a fifth occurring only once. The sample was peripheral blood mononuclear cells (PBMCs), taken when the disease was refractory, from a patient treated with antithyroid drugs. Every receptor here comes from a female donor with Graves disease. Both conserved end residues are part of each CDR3. The D gene is left open where the match is weak. The size entry is marked missing in some rows and otherwise reads once, few, many or a size class.

J gene | clone size | V gene | D gene | CDR3 DNA | CDR3 protein
TRBJ2-7 | . | TRBV3-1 | . | TGTGCCAGCAGCCCTTTTTTGGGAGAGGGGCAGTACTTC | CASSPFLGEGQYF
TRBJ1-2 | . | TRBV3-1 | . | TGTGCCAGCAGCCAAGGAGGCCCAGCTAACTATGGCTACACCTTC | CASSQGGPANYGYTF
TRBJ2-7 | many | TRBV20-1 | TRBD1 | TGCAGTGCTGCGGACAGGGTGCCCTCCGAGCAGTACTTC | CSAADRVPSEQYF
TRBJ1-1 | few | TRBV25-1 | . | TGTGCCAGCAGTGGGACACCGAACACTGAAGCTTTCTTT | CASSGTPNTEAFF
TRBJ1-3 | few | TRBV30 | . | TGTGCCTGGAGTGTATTCACCCTTTCCGTGAGAGGAAACACCATATATTTT | CAWSVFTLSVRGNTIYF
TRBJ2-5 | few | TRBV20-1 | TRBD2 | TGCAGTGCTAGAGATGTGACTAGCGTTCAAGAGACCCAGTACTTC | CSARDVTSVQETQYF
TRBJ1-2 | many | TRBV10-3 | . | TGTGCCATCAGTGAAAGGACAGCCGCTAACTATGGCTACACCTTC | CAISERTAANYGYTF
TRBJ1-2 | many | TRBV27 | TRBD1 | TGTGCCAGCAGTCCGTCCCGGACAGGGGGGAACTATGGCTACACCTTC | CASSPSRTGGNYGYTF
TRBJ1-2 | many | TRBV28 | . | TGTGCCAGCAGCCCAGGTGGGGGAAGAAACTATGGCTACACCTTC | CASSPGGGRNYGYTF
TRBJ1-2 | few | TRBV19 | TRBD1 | TGTGCCAGTAGTATGGGACAGGGGTACTACTATGGCTACACCTTC | CASSMGQGYYYGYTF
TRBJ1-2 | many | TRBV28 | . | TGTGCCAGCAGTCCGGGCGTATATGGCTACACCTTC | CASSPGVYGYTF
TRBJ2-7 | many | TRBV10-2 | TRBD2 | TGCGCCAGCAATGGGGGAGGGAACGCCTACGAGCAGTACTTC | CASNGGGNAYEQYF
TRBJ2-1 | few | TRBV27 | TRBD2 | TGTGCCAGCAGTTCCTTCTGGCGGGAGGGCCTAAATGAGCAGTTCTTC | CASSSFWREGLNEQFF
TRBJ2-7 | . | TRBV5-6 | TRBD2 | TGTGCCAGCAGCTTGACTAGCGGGATAGACGAGCAGTACTTC | CASSLTSGIDEQYF
TRBJ2-5 | . | TRBV28 | . | TGTGCCAGCAGTTATCGATCGGGAGAGACCCAGTACTTC | CASSYRSGETQYF
TRBJ1-2 | many | TRBV20-1 | . | TGCAGTGCTAGAGATAGTGATGGCTACACCTTC | CSARDSDGYTF
TRBJ2-7 | few | TRBV15 | TRBD1 | TGTGCCACCATCCCTGACAGGGGCCCCTACGAGCAGTACTTC | CATIPDRGPYEQYF
TRBJ2-1 | many | TRBV28 | TRBD1 | TGTGCCAGCAGTAAACAGGGACAGGGGGCGAAGTATGTCTTTGAGCAGTTCTTC | CASSKQGQGAKYVFEQFF
TRBJ1-1 | many | TRBV3-1 | . | TGTGCCAGCAGCCAAGACGCAGGGAACACTGAAGCTTTCTTT | CASSQDAGNTEAFF
TRBJ2-7 | many | TRBV20-1 | . | TGCAGTGCAGAACAGGACAGCGCAATCTCCTACGAGCAGTACTTC | CSAEQDSAISYEQYF
TRBJ2-7 | . | TRBV20-1 | TRBD2 | TGCAGTGCTAAAGACTCAGCGGGAGGGCCCGACGAGCAGTACTTC | CSAKDSAGGPDEQYF
TRBJ1-5 | many | TRBV15 | TRBD1 | TGTGCCACCAGCAGAGATCATACAGGGGGCAATCAGCCCCAGCATTTT | CATSRDHTGGNQPQHF
TRBJ1-6 | . | TRBV4-1 | . | TGCGCCAGCAGCCGGCCTGGGTTGCGGGCCCTCCACTTT | CASSRPGLRALHF
TRBJ2-3 | few | TRBV11-2 | . | TGTGCCAGCAGCGCTCGATTGGAGGGAACAGATACGCAGTATTTT | CASSARLEGTDTQYF
TRBJ2-2 | . | TRBV30 | TRBD1 | TGTGCCTGGAATAGGGGGCCCGGGGAGCTGTTTTTT | CAWNRGPGELFF
TRBJ2-5 | . | TRBV20-1 | . | TGCAGTGCTAGGCCCTATAGGGGCGCTAGCGTGAAAGAGACCCAGTACTTC | CSARPYRGASVKETQYF
TRBJ2-5 | few | TRBV12-3/TRBV12-4 | . | TGTGCCAGCAGGCCCGCCGGAGGAGAGACCCAGTACTTC | CASRPAGGETQYF
TRBJ1-1 | few | TRBV7-9 | . | TGTGCCAGCAGCCCCGGGGAGCCCACTGAAGCTTTCTTT | CASSPGEPTEAFF
TRBJ2-5 | . | TRBV12-3/TRBV12-4 | TRBD2 | TGTGCCAGCAGCGACGGGACTAGCGGAGAACAACGCGAGACCCAGTACTTC | CASSDGTSGEQRETQYF
TRBJ1-1 | . | TRBV18 | . | TGTGCCAGCTCACCACAGGAGTCGAACACTGAAGCTTTCTTT | CASSPQESNTEAFF
TRBJ1-2 | many | TRBV2 | . | TGTGCCAGCAGTGAGGACAGATATGGCTACACCTTC | CASSEDRYGYTF
TRBJ2-7 | . | TRBV27 | . | TGTGCCAGCAGTTTATCGGAGGGATACGAGCAGTACTTC | CASSLSEGYEQYF
TRBJ2-5 | few | TRBV28 | . | TGTGCCAGCAGACTCCTGGGAAAGACCCAGTACTTC | CASRLLGKTQYF
TRBJ2-1 | once | TRBV19 | . | TGTGCCAGTAGTATAAGGGGATTCAATGAGCAGTTCTTC | CASSIRGFNEQFF
TRBJ1-2 | few | TRBV19 | TRBD1 | TGTGCCAGTAGTACCGGGACAGCCTATGGCTACACCTTC | CASSTGTAYGYTF
TRBJ1-5 | many | TRBV2 | . | TGTGCCAGCAGGACCGAGGGAGGGGACGTAAATCAGCCCCAGCATTTT | CASRTEGGDVNQPQHF
TRBJ2-1 | . | TRBV28 | . | TGTGCCAGCAGTTTCCCGCAGGAGGCTTTGTCATACAATGAGCAGTTCTTC | CASSFPQEALSYNEQFF
TRBJ2-7 | . | TRBV25-1 | . | TGTGCCAGCAGTGAATTGGTCCACCGGGACACCCCTCGCGAGCAGTACTTC | CASSELVHRDTPREQYF
TRBJ2-7 | . | TRBV20-1 | TRBD2 | TGCAGTGCTAGAGAAGAACTAGCGGGAGGACGGCAGTACTTC | CSAREELAGGRQYF
TRBJ1-1 | . | TRBV13 | TRBD1 | TGTGCCAGCAGCCTCCGGGACAGCGCATCCTCTGAAGCTTTCTTT | CASSLRDSASSEAFF
TRBJ2-5 | . | TRBV19 | . | TGTGCCAGTGGCGCGTCGGACACCGTCCAAGAGACCCAGTACTTC | CASGASDTVQETQYF
TRBJ2-7 | many | TRBV12-3/TRBV12-4 | TRBD2 | TGTGCCAGCAACGGAGCGGGAGGCCCGTCCTACGAGCAGTACTTC | CASNGAGGPSYEQYF